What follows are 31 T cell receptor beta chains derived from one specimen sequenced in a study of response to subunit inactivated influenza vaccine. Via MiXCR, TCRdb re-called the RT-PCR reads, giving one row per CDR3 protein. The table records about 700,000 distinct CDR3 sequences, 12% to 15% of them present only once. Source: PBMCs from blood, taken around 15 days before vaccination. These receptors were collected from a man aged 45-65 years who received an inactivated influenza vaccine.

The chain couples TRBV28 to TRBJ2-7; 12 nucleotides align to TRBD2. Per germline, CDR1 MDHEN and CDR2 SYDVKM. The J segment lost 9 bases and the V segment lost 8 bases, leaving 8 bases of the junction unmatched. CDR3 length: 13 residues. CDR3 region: CASSLAGGLGQYF. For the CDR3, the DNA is TGTGCCAGCTCCCTAGCGGGAGGGCTCGGGCAGTACTTC.

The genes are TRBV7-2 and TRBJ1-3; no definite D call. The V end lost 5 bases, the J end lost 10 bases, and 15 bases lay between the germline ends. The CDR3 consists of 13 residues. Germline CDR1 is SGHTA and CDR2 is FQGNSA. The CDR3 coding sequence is TGTGCCAGCAGCCCTTGGACCCTGGGGACCATATATTTT. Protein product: CASSPWTLGTIYF.

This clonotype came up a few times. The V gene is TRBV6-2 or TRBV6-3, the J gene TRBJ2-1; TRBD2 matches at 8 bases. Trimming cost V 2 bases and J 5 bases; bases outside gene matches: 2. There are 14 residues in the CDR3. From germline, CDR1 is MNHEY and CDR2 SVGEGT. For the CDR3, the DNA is TGTGCCAGCAGTTACCGGCGGGGGGACAATGAGCAGTTCTTC. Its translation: CASSYRRGDNEQFF.

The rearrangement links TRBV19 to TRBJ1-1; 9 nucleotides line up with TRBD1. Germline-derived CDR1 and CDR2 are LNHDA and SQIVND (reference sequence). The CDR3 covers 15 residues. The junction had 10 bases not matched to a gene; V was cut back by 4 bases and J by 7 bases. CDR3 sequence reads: CASSSGTGPNLEAFF. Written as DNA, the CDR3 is TGTGCCAGTAGTAGTGGGACAGGGCCTAATCTTGAAGCTTTCTTT. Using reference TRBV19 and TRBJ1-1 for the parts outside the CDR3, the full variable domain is DGGITQSPKYLFRKEGQNVTLSCEQNLNHDAMYWYRQDPGQGLRLIYYSQIVNDFQKGDIAEGYSVSREKKESFPLTVTSAQKNPTAFYLCASSSGTGPNLEAFFGQGTRLTVV.

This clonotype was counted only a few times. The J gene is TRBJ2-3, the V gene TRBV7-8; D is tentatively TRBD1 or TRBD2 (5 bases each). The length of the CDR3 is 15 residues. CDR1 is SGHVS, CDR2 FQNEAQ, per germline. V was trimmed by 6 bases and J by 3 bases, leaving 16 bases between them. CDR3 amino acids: CASREPGPLTDTQYF. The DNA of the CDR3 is TGTGCCAGCAGAGAACCGGGACCACTAACAGATACGCAGTATTTT.

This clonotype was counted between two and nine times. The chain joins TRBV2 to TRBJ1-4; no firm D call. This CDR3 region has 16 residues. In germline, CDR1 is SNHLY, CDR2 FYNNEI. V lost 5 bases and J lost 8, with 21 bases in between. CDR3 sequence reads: CASSPNPAGVGEKLFF. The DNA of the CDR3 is TGTGCCAGCAGTCCAAACCCGGCAGGCGTTGGGGAAAAACTGTTTTTT. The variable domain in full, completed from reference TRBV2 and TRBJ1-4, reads EPEVTQTPSHQVTQMGQEVILRCVPISNHLYFYWYRQILGQKVEFLVSFYNNEISEKSEIFDDQFSVERPDGSNFTLKIRSTKLEDSAMYFCASSPNPAGVGEKLFFGSGTQLSVL.

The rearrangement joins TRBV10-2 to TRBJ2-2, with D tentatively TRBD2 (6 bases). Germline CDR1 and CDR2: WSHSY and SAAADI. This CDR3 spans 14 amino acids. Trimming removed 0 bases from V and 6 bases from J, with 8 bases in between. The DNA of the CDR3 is TGCGCCAGCAGTGAGTCGACTAGATCCGGGGAGCTGTTTTTT. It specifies CASSESTRSGELFF.

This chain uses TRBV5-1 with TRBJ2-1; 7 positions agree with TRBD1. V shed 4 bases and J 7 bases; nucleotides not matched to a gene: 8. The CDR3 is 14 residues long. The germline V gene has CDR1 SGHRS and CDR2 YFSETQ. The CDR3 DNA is TGCGCCAGCAGCCTAAAGACAGGGCTTAATGAGCAGTTCTTC. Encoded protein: CASSLKTGLNEQFF.

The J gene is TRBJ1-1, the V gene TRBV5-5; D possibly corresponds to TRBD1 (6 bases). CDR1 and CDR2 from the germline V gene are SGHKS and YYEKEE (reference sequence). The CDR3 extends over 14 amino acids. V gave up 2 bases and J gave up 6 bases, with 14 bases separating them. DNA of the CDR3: TGTGCCAGCAGCTTTTTGAGGGGGGCCGCTGAAGCTTTCTTT. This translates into CASSFLRGAAEAFF. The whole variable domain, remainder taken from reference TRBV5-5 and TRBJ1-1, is DAGVTQSPTHLIKTRGQQVTLRCSPISGHKSVSWYQQVLGQGPQFIFQYYEKEERGRGNFPDRFSARQFPNYSSELNVNALLLGDSALYLCASSFLRGAAEAFFGQGTRLTVV.

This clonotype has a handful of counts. The CDR3: CASSQARASSYEQYF. The CDR3, as DNA: TGTGCCAGCAGCCAAGCCCGGGCGAGCTCCTACGAGCAGTACTTC. The chain uses TRBV4-2 and TRBJ2-7, with no clear D. Trimming took 1 base from V and 0 from J, leaving 10 bases between them. Germline values: CDR1 LGHNA, CDR2 YNFKEQ. The CDR3 spans 15 residues.

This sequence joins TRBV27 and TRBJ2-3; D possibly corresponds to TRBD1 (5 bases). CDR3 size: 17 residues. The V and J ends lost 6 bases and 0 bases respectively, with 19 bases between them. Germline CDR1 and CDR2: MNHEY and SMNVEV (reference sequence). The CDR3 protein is CASRVDRIVSSTDTQYF. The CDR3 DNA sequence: TGTGCCAGCAGAGTCGACAGAATAGTTTCTAGCACAGATACGCAGTATTTT.

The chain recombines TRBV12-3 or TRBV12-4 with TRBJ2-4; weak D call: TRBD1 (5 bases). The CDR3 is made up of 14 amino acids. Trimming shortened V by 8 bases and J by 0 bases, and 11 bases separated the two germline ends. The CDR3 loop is CASLGVLAKNIQYF. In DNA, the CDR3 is TGTGCCAGCTTAGGGGTTCTAGCCAAAAACATTCAGTACTTC.

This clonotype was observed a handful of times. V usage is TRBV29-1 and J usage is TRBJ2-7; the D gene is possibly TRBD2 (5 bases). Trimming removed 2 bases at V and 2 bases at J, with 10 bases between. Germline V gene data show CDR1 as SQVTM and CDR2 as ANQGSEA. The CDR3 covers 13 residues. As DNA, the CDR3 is TGCAGCGTTGAATCGGAGGAAGCCTACGAGCAGTACTTC. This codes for CSVESEEAYEQYF.

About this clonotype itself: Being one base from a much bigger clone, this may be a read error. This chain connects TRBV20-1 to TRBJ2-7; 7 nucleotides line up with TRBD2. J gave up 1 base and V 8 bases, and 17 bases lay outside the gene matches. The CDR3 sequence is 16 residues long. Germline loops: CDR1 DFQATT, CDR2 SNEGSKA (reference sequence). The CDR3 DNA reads TGCAGTTCTCCACTGACGGGGCTAGCGGATTCCTACGAGCAGTACTTC. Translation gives CSSPLTGLADSYEQYF.

CDR3 loop: CSASQGEGLIETQYF. For the CDR3, the DNA is TGCAGTGCTAGTCAGGGGGAGGGCCTCATCGAGACCCAGTACTTC. The gene calls are TRBV20-1 and TRBJ2-5; D may match TRBD1 or TRBD2 (7 bases each). The length of the CDR3 is 15 residues. The V gene's germline CDR1 is DFQATT and CDR2 SNEGSKA (reference sequence). Trimming pared 3 bases from V and 5 bases from J, leaving 19 bases between.

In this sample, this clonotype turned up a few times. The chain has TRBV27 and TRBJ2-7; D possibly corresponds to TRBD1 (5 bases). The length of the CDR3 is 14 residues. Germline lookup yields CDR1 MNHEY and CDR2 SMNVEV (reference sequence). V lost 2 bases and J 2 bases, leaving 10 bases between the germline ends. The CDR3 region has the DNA TGTGCCAGCAGTTTAGGGGCCCAGCCCTACGAGCAGTACTTC. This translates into CASSLGAQPYEQYF.

CDR3 residues: CASSFRTGPANYGYTF. The CDR3 coding sequence is TGTGCCAGCAGCTTCCGGACAGGGCCGGCTAACTATGGCTACACCTTC. This chain links TRBV11-2 with TRBJ1-2; 8 bases match TRBD1. CDR1 is SGHAT, CDR2 FQNNGV, per germline. The CDR3 consists of 16 residues. The V gene end was trimmed by 3 bases and the J gene end by 0 bases; junction bases not matched to a gene: 6.

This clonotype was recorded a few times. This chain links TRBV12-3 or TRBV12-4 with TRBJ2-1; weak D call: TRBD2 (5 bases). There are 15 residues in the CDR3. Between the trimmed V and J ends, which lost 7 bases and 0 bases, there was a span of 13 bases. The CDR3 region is CASTPTGSSYNEQFF. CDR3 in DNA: TGTGCCAGCACCCCGACGGGGAGCTCCTACAATGAGCAGTTCTTC.

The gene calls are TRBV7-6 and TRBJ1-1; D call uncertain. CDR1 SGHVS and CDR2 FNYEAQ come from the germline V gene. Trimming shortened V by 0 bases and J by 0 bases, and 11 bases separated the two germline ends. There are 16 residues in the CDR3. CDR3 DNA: TGTGCCAGCAGCTTAGCAGGGCCGGGTGTGAACACTGAAGCTTTCTTT. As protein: CASSLAGPGVNTEAFF.

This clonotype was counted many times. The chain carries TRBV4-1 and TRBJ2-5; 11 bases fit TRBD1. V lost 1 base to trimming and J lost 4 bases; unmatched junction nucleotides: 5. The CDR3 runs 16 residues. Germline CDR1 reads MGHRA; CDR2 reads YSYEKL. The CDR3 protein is CASSQVGDRGSETQYF. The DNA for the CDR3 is TGCGCCAGCAGCCAAGTCGGGGACAGGGGGTCAGAGACCCAGTACTTC.

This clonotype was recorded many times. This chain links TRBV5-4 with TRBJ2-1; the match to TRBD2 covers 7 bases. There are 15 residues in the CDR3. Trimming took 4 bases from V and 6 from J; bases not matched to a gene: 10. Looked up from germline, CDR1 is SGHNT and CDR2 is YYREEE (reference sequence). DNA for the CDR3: TGTGCCAGCAGCCCCAGAGGCGGGAGCGGCAATGAGCAGTTCTTC. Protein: CASSPRGGSGNEQFF.

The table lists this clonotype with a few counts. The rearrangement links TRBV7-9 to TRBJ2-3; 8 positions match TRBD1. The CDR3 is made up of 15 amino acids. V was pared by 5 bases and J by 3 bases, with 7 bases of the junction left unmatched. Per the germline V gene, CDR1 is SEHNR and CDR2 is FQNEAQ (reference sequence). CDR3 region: CASSKNTGGTDTQYF. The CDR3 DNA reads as TGTGCCAGCAGCAAAAATACAGGGGGTACAGATACGCAGTATTTT.

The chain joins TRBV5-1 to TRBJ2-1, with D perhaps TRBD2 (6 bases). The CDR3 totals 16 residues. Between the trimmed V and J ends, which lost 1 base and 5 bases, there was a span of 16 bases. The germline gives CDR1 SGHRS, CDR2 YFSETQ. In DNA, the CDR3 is TGCGCCAGCAGCTTGTTCCCGCGGGGAAAAAACAATGAGCAGTTCTTC. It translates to CASSLFPRGKNNEQFF.

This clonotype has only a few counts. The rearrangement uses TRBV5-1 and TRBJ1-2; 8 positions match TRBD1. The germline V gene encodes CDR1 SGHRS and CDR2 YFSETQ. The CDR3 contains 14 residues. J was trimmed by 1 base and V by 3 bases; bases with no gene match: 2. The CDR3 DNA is TGCGCCAGCAGCTCGACAGGGGATAACTATGGCTACACCTTC. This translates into CASSSTGDNYGYTF.

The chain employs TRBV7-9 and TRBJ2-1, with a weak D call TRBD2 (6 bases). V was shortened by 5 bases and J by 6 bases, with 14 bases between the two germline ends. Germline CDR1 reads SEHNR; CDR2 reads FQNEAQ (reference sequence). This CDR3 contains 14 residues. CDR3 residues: CASSPRLATNEQFF. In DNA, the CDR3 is TGTGCCAGCAGCCCGAGGCTAGCGACCAATGAGCAGTTCTTC.

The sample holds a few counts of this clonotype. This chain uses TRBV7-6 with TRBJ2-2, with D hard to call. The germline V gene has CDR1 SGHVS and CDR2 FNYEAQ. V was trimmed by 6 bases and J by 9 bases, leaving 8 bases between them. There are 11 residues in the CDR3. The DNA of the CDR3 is TGTGCCAGCAGTGCTGCCTGGGAGCTGTTTTTT. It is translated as CASSAAWELFF.

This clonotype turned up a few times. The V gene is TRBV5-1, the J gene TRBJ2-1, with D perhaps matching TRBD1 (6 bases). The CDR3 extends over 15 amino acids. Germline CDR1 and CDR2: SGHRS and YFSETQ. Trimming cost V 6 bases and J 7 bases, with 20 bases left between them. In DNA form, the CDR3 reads TGCGCCAGCACCGACCACCCCACAGGGAGTAATGAGCAGTTCTTC. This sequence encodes CASTDHPTGSNEQFF.

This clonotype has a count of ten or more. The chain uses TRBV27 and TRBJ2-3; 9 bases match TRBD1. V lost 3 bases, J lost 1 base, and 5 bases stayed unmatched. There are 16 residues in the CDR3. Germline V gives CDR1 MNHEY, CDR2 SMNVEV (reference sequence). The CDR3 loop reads CASSLPTGGGTDTQYF. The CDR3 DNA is TGTGCCAGCAGTTTGCCGACAGGGGGAGGCACAGATACGCAGTATTTT.

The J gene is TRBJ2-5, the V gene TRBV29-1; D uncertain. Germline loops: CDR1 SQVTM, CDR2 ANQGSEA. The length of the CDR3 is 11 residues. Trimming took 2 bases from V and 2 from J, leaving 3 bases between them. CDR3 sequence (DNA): TGCAGCGTTGAACAGCAAGAGACCCAGTACTTC. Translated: CSVEQQETQYF.

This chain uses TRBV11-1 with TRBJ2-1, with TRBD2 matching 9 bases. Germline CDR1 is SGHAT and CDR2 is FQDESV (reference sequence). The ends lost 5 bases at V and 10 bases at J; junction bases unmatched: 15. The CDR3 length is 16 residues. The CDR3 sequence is CASSIGTSSFGEEQFF. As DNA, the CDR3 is TGTGCCAGCAGCATAGGGACTAGCTCTTTTGGGGAGGAGCAGTTCTTC.

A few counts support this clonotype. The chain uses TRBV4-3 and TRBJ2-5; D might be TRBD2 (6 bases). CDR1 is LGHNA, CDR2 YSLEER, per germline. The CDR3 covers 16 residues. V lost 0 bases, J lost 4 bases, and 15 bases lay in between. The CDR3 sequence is CASSQDRGSGIETQYF. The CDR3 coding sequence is TGCGCCAGCAGCCAAGATCGGGGTAGCGGCATAGAGACCCAGTACTTC.